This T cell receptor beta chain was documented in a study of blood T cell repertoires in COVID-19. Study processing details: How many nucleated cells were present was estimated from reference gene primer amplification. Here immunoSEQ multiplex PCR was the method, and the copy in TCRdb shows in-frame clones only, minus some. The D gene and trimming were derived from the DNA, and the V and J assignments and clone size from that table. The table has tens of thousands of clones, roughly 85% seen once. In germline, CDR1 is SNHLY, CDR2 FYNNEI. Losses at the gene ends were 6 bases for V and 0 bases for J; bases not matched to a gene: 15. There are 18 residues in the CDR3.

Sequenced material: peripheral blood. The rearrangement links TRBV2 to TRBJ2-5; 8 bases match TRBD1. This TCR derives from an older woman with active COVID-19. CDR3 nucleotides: TGTGCCAGCAGGGCTCCATTTGGACAGGGTTTGTACCAAGAGACCCAGTACTTC. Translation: CASRAPFGQGLYQETQYF. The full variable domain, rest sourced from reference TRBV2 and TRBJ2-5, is EPEVTQTPSHQVTQMGQEVILRCVPISNHLYFYWYRQILGQKVEFLVSFYNNEISEKSEIFDDQFSVERPDGSNFTLKIRSTKLEDSAMYFCASRAPFGQGLYQETQYFGPGTRLLVL.